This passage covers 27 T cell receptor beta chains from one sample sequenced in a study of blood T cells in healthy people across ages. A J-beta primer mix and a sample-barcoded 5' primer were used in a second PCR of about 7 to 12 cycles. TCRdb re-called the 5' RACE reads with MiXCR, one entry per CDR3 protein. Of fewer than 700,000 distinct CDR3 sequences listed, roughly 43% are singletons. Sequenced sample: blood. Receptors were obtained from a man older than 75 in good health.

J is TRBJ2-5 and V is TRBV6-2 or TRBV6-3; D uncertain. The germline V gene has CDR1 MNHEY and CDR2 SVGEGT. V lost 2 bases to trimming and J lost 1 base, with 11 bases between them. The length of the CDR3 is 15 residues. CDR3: CASSYDGAFQETQYF. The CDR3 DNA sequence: TGTGCCAGCAGTTACGACGGAGCCTTCCAAGAGACCCAGTACTTC.

The CDR3 DNA is TGCAGCGTTGAAGACCTCTCTCCCGGGGCCACCGGGGAGCTGTTTTTT. Residues: CSVEDLSPGATGELFF. V usage is TRBV29-1 and J usage is TRBJ2-2; D is perhaps TRBD1 or TRBD2 (5 bases each). Trimming cost V 0 bases and J 4 bases, with 15 bases left between them. The CDR3 loop spans 16 amino acids. CDR1 and CDR2 (germline): SQVTM, ANQGSEA.

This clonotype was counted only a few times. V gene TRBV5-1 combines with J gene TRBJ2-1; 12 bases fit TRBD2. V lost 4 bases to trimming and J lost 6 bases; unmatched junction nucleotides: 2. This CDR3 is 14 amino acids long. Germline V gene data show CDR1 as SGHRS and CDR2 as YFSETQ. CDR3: CASSEGLAGNEQFF. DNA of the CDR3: TGCGCCAGCAGCGAGGGACTAGCGGGCAATGAGCAGTTCTTC. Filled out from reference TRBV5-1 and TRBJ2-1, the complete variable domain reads KAGVTQTPRYLIKTRGQQVTLSCSPISGHRSVSWYQQTPGQGLQFLFEYFSETQRNKGNFPGRFSGRQFSNSRSEMNVSTLELGDSALYLCASSEGLAGNEQFFGPGTRLTVL.

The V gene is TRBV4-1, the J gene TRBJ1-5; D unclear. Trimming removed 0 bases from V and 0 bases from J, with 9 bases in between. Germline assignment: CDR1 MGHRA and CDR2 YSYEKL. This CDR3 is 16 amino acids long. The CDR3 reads CASSQETAVSNQPQHF. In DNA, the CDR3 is TGCGCCAGCAGCCAAGAGACGGCGGTTAGCAATCAGCCCCAGCATTTT.

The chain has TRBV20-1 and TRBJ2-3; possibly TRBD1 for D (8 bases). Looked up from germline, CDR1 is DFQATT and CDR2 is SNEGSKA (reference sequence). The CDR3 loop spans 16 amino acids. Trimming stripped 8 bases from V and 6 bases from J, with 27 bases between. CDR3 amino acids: CSPQGAASGTPDTQYF. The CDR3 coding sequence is TGCAGTCCCCAGGGGGCGGCTAGCGGAACCCCGGATACGCAGTATTTT.

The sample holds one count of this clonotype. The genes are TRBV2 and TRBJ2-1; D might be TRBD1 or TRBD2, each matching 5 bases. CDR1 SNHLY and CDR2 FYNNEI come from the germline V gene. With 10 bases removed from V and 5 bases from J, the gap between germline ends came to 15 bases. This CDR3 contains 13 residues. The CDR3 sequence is CAILRDLDNEQFF. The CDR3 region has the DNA TGTGCCATCCTCCGGGACCTAGACAATGAGCAGTTCTTC.

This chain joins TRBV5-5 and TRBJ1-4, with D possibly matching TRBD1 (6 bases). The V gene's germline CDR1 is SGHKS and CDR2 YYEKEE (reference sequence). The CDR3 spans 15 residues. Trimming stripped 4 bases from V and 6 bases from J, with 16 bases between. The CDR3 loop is CASSPRRPGDEKLFF. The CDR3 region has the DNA TGTGCCAGCAGCCCGCGACGGCCAGGGGATGAAAAACTGTTTTTT.

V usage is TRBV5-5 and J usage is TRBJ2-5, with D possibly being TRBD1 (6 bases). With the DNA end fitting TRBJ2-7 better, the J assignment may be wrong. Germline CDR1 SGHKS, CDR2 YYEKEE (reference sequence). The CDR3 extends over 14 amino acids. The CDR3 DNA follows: TGTGCCAGCAGCCCCATTACAGGGAGCTACGAGCAGTACTTC. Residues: CASSPITGSYEQYF.

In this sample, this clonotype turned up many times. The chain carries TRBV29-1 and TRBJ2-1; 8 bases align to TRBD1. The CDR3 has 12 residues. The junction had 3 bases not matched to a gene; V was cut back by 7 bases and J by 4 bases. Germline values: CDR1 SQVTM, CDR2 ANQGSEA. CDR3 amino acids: CSGRTGYNEQFF. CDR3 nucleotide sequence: TGCAGCGGACGGACAGGGTACAATGAGCAGTTCTTC.

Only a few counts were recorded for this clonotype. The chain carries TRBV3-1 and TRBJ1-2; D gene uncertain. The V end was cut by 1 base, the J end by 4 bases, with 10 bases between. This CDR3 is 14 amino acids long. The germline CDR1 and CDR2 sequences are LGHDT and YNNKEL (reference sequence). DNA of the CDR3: TGTGCCAGCAGCCAAGGTGAAGGCTTCTATGGCTACACCTTC. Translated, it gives CASSQGEGFYGYTF.

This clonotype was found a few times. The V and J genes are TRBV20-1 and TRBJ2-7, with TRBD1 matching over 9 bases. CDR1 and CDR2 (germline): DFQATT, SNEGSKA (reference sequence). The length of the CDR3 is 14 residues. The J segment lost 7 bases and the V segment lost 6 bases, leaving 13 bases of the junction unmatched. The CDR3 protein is CSAGHGTGREEQYF. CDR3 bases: TGCAGTGCGGGTCACGGGACAGGGAGGGAAGAGCAGTACTTC.

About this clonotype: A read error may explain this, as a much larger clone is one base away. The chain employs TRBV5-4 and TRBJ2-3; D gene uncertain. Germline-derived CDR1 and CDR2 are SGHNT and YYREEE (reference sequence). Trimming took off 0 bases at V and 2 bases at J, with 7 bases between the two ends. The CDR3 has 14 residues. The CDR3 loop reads CASSLGADTDTQYF. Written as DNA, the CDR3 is TGTGCCAGCAGCTTGGGGGCCGACACAGATACGCAGTATTTT. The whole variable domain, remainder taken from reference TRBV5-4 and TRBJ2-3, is ETGVTQSPTHLIKTRGQQVTLRCSSQSGHNTVSWYQQALGQGPQFIFQYYREEENGRGNFPPRFSGLQFPNYSSELNVNALELDDSALYLCASSLGADTDTQYFGPGTRLTVL.

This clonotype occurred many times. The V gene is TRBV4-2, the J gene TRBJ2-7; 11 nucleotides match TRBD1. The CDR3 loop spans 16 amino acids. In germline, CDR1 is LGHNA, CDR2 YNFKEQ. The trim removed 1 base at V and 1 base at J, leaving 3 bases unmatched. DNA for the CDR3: TGTGCCAGCAGCCAAGCAGGGACAGGGGGGTCCTACGAGCAGTACTTC. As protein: CASSQAGTGGSYEQYF.

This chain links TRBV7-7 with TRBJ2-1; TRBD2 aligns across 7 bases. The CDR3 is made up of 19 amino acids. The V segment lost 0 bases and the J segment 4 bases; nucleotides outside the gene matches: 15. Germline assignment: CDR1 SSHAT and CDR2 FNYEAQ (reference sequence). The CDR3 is CASSLALPGGPSIYNEQFF. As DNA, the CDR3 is TGTGCCAGCAGCTTAGCGCTGCCGGGGGGACCGTCTATATACAATGAGCAGTTCTTC.

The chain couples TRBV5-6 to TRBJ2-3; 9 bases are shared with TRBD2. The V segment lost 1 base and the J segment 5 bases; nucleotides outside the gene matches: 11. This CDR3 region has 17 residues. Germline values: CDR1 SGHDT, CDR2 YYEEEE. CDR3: CASSLPELAGTGDTQYF. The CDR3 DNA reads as TGTGCCAGCAGCTTGCCAGAGCTAGCGGGGACTGGAGATACGCAGTATTTT.

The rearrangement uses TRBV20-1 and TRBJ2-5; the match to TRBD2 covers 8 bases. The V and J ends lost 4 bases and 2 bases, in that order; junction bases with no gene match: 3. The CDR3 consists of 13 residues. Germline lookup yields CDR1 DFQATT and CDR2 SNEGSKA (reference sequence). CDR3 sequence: CSAISSGQETQYF. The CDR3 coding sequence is TGCAGTGCTATATCTAGCGGGCAAGAGACCCAGTACTTC.

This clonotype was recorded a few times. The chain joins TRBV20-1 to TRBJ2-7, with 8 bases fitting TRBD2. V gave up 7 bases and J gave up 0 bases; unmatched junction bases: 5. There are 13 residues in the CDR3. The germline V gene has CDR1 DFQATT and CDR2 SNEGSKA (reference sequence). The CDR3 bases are TGCAGTGTTCAGCGGGAGCCCTCCTACGAGCAGTACTTC. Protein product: CSVQREPSYEQYF.

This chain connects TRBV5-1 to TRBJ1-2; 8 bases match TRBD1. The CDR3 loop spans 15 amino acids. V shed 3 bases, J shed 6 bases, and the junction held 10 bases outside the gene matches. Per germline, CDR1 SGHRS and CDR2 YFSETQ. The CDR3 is CASSSFPGGADGYTF. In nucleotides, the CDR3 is TGCGCCAGCAGCTCTTTCCCAGGGGGCGCTGATGGCTACACCTTC.

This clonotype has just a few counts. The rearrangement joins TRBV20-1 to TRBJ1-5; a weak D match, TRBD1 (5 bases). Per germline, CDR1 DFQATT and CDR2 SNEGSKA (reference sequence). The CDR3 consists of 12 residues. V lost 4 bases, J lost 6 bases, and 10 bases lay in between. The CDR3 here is CSAMRGAQPQHF. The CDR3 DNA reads TGCAGTGCTATGCGAGGGGCTCAGCCCCAGCATTTT.

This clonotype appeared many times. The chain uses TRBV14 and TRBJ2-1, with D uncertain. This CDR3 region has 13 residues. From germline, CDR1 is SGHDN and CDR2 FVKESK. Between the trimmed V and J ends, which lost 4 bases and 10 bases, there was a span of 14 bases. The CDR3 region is CASSPRPRSEQFF. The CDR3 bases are TGTGCCAGCAGCCCACGCCCCAGGTCAGAGCAGTTCTTC. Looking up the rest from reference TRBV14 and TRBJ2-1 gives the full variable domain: EAGVTQFPSHSVIEKGQTVTLRCDPISGHDNLYWYRRVMGKEIKFLLHFVKESKQDESGMPNNRFLAERTGGTYSTLKVQPAELEDSGVYFCASSPRPRSEQFFGPGTRLTVL.

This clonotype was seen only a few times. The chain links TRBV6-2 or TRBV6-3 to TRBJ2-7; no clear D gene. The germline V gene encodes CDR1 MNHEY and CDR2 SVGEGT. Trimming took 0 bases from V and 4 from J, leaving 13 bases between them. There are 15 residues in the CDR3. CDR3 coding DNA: TGTGCCAGCAGTTACTCCAGTAACGACTTGTACGAGCAGTACTTC. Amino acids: CASSYSSNDLYEQYF.

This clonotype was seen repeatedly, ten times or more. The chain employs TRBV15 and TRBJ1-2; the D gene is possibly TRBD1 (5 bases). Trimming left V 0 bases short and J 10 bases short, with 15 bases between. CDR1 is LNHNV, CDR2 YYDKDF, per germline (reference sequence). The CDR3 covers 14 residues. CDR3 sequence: CATSRDHQGRDYTF. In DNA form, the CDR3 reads TGTGCCACCAGCAGAGATCATCAGGGAAGAGACTACACCTTC.

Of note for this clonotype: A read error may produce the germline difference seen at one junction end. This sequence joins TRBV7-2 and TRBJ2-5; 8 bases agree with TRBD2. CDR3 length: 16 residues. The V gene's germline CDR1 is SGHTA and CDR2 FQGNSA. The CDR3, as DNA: TGTGTCAGCAGTGGGCCCCGGCTAGCGGGTAGGGAGACCCAGTACTTC. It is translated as CVSSGPRLAGRETQYF.

Here the CDR3 reads CASNAGLRNEQFF. The CDR3 DNA reads TGTGCCAGCAACGCGGGGTTGAGGAATGAGCAGTTCTTC. V gene TRBV2 combines with J gene TRBJ2-1; tentative D call: TRBD2 (6 bases). Germline V lookup: CDR1 SNHLY, CDR2 FYNNEI. V shed 7 bases and J shed 7 bases, with 14 bases lying between them. CDR3 length: 13 amino acids.

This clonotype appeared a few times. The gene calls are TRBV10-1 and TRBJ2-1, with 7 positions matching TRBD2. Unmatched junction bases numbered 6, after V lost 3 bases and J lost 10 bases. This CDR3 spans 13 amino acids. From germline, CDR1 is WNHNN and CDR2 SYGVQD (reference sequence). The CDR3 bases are TGCGCCAGCAGTGAAAATCCCGGGAGGGAGCAGTTCTTC. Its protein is CASSENPGREQFF.

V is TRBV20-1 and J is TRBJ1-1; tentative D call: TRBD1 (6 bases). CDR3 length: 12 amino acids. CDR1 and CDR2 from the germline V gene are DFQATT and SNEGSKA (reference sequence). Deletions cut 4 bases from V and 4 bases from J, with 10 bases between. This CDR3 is CSANRAVTEAFF. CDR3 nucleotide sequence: TGCAGTGCTAACAGGGCAGTCACTGAAGCTTTCTTT.

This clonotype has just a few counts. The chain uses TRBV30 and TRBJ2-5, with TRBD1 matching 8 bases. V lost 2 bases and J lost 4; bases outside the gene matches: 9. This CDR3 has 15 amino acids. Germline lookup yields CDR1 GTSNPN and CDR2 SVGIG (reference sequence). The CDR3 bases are TGTGCCTGGAGTTCGGGACAGGTCTTTGGAGAGACCCAGTACTTC. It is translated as CAWSSGQVFGETQYF. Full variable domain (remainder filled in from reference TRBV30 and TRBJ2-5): SQTIHQWPATLVQPVGSPLSLECTVEGTSNPNLYWYRQAAGRGLQLLFYSVGIGQISSEVPQNLSASRPQDRQFILSSKKLLLSDSGFYLCAWSSGQVFGETQYFGPGTRLLVL.